Following are 19 T cell receptor beta chains from one sample sequenced in a study of blood T cell repertoires in COVID-19. Measured with immunoSEQ multiplex PCR; TCRdb has only the in-frame clones, and not every one. The sample shows some 150,000 clones, roughly 80% of them seen only once. The sample comprised peripheral blood. The source of these receptors is a human donor in a cohort sampled during active COVID-19.

V and J are TRBV5-4 and TRBJ1-4; D remains ambiguous. The CDR3 has 15 residues. Germline V CDR1 and CDR2: SGHNT, YYREEE (reference sequence). Trimming left V 4 bases short and J 7 bases short, with 17 bases between. CDR3 sequence reads: CASSPRGGEGEKLFF. Written as DNA, the CDR3 is TGTGCCAGCAGCCCCCGTGGAGGTGAGGGTGAAAAACTGTTTTTT.

V gene TRBV5-1 combines with J gene TRBJ1-1; TRBD1 agrees at 7 bases. Trimming cost V 2 bases and J 1 base; bases outside gene matches: 5. CDR3 size: 15 residues. In germline, CDR1 is SGHRS, CDR2 YFSETQ. CDR3 sequence reads: CASSFSGTANTEAFF. The CDR3 DNA reads as TGCGCCAGCAGCTTTTCCGGGACAGCGAACACTGAAGCTTTCTTT.

This chain uses TRBV7-2 with TRBJ2-7; 7 bases map to TRBD1. The V segment lost 1 base and the J segment 2 bases; nucleotides outside the gene matches: 2. This CDR3 is built from 14 residues. Germline V CDR1 and CDR2: SGHTA, FQGNSA. The CDR3 DNA reads as TGTGCCAGCAGCTTAGGGGGACAGCCCTACGAGCAGTACTTC. Its protein product is CASSLGGQPYEQYF.

As to this clone: Sequence at one end of the junction differs from germline and may be a read error. J is TRBJ2-7 and V is TRBV10-3; a weak D match, TRBD2 (5 bases). The germline gives CDR1 ENHRY, CDR2 SYGVKD. The CDR3 extends over 13 amino acids. CDR3 protein: CAISESRDYEQYF. In DNA form, the CDR3 reads TGTGCCATCAGCGAGTCTCGGGACTACGAGCAGTACTTC.

DNA of the CDR3: TGTGCCAGCAAAAAAGGGGGACAGGGCTATGGCTACACCTTC. Translating it yields CASKKGGQGYGYTF. The gene calls are TRBV6-5 and TRBJ1-2; TRBD1 matches at 9 bases. Germline V gives CDR1 MNHEY, CDR2 SVGAGI. V dropped 7 bases and J dropped 4; count of bases not matched to a gene: 7. This CDR3 has 14 residues.

This rearrangement joins TRBV27 to TRBJ2-2; TRBD2 matches at 10 bases. V lost 5 bases to trimming and J lost 6 bases; unmatched junction nucleotides: 12. Germline V gene lookup returns CDR1 MNHEY and CDR2 SMNVEV (reference sequence). This CDR3 region has 17 residues. CDR3 region: CASSRPPGLASAGELFF. Here the CDR3 DNA reads TGTGCCAGCAGTCGTCCCCCGGGACTAGCGTCGGCCGGGGAGCTGTTTTTT.

The chain uses TRBV11-2 and TRBJ1-1; no reliable D call. Looked up from germline, CDR1 is SGHAT and CDR2 is FQNNGV. Trimming removed 3 bases from V and 1 base from J, with 6 bases in between. The CDR3 loop spans 13 amino acids. CDR3 nucleotides: TGTGCCAGCAGCTTGGTAGAGAACACTGAAGCTTTCTTT. Its protein is CASSLVENTEAFF.

The chain has TRBV4-1 and TRBJ2-1; 12 bases are a match to TRBD1. CDR3 size: 16 residues. The germline V gene encodes CDR1 MGHRA and CDR2 YSYEKL. The ends lost 0 bases at V and 8 bases at J; junction bases unmatched: 5. CDR3 amino acids: CASSQEGTGGNDEQFF. The CDR3 bases are TGCGCCAGCAGCCAAGAAGGGACAGGGGGCAACGATGAGCAGTTCTTC.

The chain couples TRBV19 to TRBJ1-5; 8 positions match TRBD1. Germline values: CDR1 LNHDA, CDR2 SQIVND (reference sequence). Trimming took 7 bases from V and 4 from J; bases not matched to a gene: 9. The CDR3 contains 15 residues. The CDR3 region has the DNA TGTGCCAGTATCGGACAGGGCTTTGGAAATCAGCCCCAGCATTTT. Translated: CASIGQGFGNQPQHF.

The rearrangement links TRBV7-6 to TRBJ2-5; 7 bases match TRBD1. The CDR3 length is 14 residues. CDR1 and CDR2 (germline): SGHVS, FNYEAQ. J gave up 4 bases and V 4 bases, and 6 bases lay outside the gene matches. The CDR3 sequence is CASSSTGEGETQYF. DNA for the CDR3: TGTGCCAGCAGCTCCACAGGGGAAGGAGAGACCCAGTACTTC.

This clone was seen a few times. The gene calls are TRBV10-3 and TRBJ2-6; TRBD1 aligns across 9 bases. There are 18 residues in the CDR3. Germline assignment: CDR1 ENHRY and CDR2 SYGVKD. With 3 bases clipped from V and 1 base from J, the junction kept 7 bases outside the gene matches. In nucleotides, the CDR3 is TGTGCCATCAGTGACTCCGGGACAGGGCTTTCTGGGGCCAACGTCCTGACTTTC. Amino acids: CAISDSGTGLSGANVLTF.

This chain connects TRBV28 to TRBJ2-7; tentatively, D is TRBD1 (6 bases). CDR3 length equals 14 residues. In germline, CDR1 is MDHEN, CDR2 SYDVKM. Trimming took 5 bases from V and 3 from J, leaving 14 bases between them. The CDR3 DNA is TGTGCCAGCAGTGGAAGGACAGACCTCTACGAGCAGTACTTC. Encoded protein: CASSGRTDLYEQYF.

The V call is TRBV7-2, the J call TRBJ1-1; TRBD1 might be the D (5 bases). Germline-derived CDR1 and CDR2 are SGHTA and FQGNSA. Trimming removed 1 base from V and 11 bases from J, with 14 bases in between. The CDR3 runs to 13 residues. CDR3 in DNA: TGTGCCAGCAGCTTAGGAGGCCCGGGGGAGGCTTTCTTT. Translating gives CASSLGGPGEAFF.

CDR3 DNA sequence: TGCGCCAGCAGCCTACCGAGAAGGCTAGCGGGGGGACACTACGAGCAGTACTTC. Residues: CASSLPRRLAGGHYEQYF. The chain combines TRBV5-1 with TRBJ2-7; TRBD2 matches 11 bases. The germline CDR1 and CDR2 sequences are SGHRS and YFSETQ. The V and J ends lost 4 bases and 3 bases, in that order; junction bases with no gene match: 15. This CDR3 comprises 18 residues.

The chain is built from TRBV27 and TRBJ2-3; 7 bases align to TRBD1. The germline V gene has CDR1 MNHEY and CDR2 SMNVEV (reference sequence). CDR3 length: 14 amino acids. V lost 6 bases, J lost 0 bases, and 3 bases stayed unmatched. The CDR3 nucleotides read TGTGCCAGCAGGTCGGGACAGAGCACAGATACGCAGTATTTT. The encoded protein is CASRSGQSTDTQYF.

The J gene is TRBJ2-7, the V gene TRBV28, with 11 positions matching TRBD1. Germline V gene data show CDR1 as MDHEN and CDR2 as SYDVKM. The CDR3 runs to 15 residues. J was trimmed by 5 bases and V by 5 bases; bases with no gene match: 8. The CDR3 sequence: CASSTQDRGRNEQYF. The CDR3, as DNA: TGTGCCAGCAGTACCCAGGACAGGGGGCGAAACGAGCAGTACTTC.

This clone was observed a few times. This chain's CDR3 is CASSLSPGQYEQYF. The CDR3 DNA follows: TGTGCCAGCAGCTTGAGTCCGGGACAGTACGAGCAGTACTTC. J is TRBJ2-7 and V is TRBV11-3, with 7 positions matching TRBD1. Germline CDR1 SGHNT, CDR2 YENEEA. The CDR3 length is 14 residues. Germline trimming cut 3 bases from V and 4 bases from J; bases unmatched to any gene: 6.

The CDR3 here is CSGSLRDSEAFF. The CDR3 region has the DNA TGCAGCGGTTCACTCCGGGACAGTGAAGCTTTCTTT. The chain has TRBV29-1 and TRBJ1-1; 7 bases map to TRBD1. Germline trimming cut 7 bases from V and 7 bases from J; bases unmatched to any gene: 9. Per the germline V gene, CDR1 is SQVTM and CDR2 is ANQGSEA. This CDR3 has 12 residues.

The rearrangement uses TRBV2 and TRBJ2-3; TRBD2 agrees at 11 bases. CDR3 size: 18 residues. V lost 6 bases, J lost 2 bases, and 13 bases stayed unmatched. CDR1 is SNHLY and CDR2 is FYNNEI in the germline V gene. CDR3 bases: TGTGCCAGCAGGACTCCGTACCCTAGCGGGGGGACCACAGATACGCAGTATTTT. Translated: CASRTPYPSGGTTDTQYF.